Presented here are 22 T cell receptor beta chains from one specimen sequenced in a study of CD8+ T cells in alopecia areata. RNA extraction was followed by reverse transcription into cDNA, which acted as the sequencing template. Clones were read by immunoSEQ multiplex PCR, and TCRdb kept only the in-frame ones, dropping some. The data hold more than 200,000 clones, with roughly 44% observed a single time. As to treatment: oral pan-JAK inhibitor, 5-10 mg twice daily. The material was CD4+ T cells sorted from blood, obtained at approximately week 37, from a patient treated with tofacitinib. These receptors were taken from a human donor with alopecia areata.

Only a few counts were recorded for this clone. This chain uses TRBV7-9 with TRBJ1-1, with D perhaps TRBD1 (5 bases). With 6 bases removed from V and 4 bases from J, the gap between germline ends came to 15 bases. CDR1 and CDR2 (germline): SEHNR, FQNEAQ (reference sequence). The CDR3 is 14 amino acids. The CDR3 reads CASRRGVDGTEAFF. CDR3 bases: TGTGCCAGCAGACGAGGGGTCGATGGCACTGAAGCTTTCTTT.

This clone was seen a few times. The rearrangement links TRBV18 to TRBJ2-1; D unclear. The CDR3 is 20 amino acids. V lost 0 bases and J 0 bases, leaving 21 bases between the germline ends. From germline, CDR1 is KGHSH and CDR2 LQKENI. The DNA of the CDR3 is TGTGCCAGCTCACCACCGAAACTTTTCTCGGCGGTCGGCTCCTACAATGAGCAGTTCTTC. It specifies CASSPPKLFSAVGSYNEQFF.

The rearrangement links TRBV7-9 to TRBJ2-2; unclear D gene. Germline V gene data show CDR1 as SEHNR and CDR2 as FQNEAQ (reference sequence). The CDR3 sequence is 14 residues long. Trimming took off 0 bases at V and 6 bases at J, with 8 bases between the two ends. The DNA for the CDR3 is TGTGCCAGCAGCTTAGCCTTGGTGGCCGGGGAGCTGTTTTTT. Its protein is CASSLALVAGELFF. Combining the CDR3 with reference TRBV7-9 and TRBJ2-2 gives the whole variable domain DTGVSQNPRHKITKRGQNVTFRCDPISEHNRLYWYRQTLGQGPEFLTYFQNEAQLEKSRLLSDRFSAERPKGSFSTLEIQRTEQGDSAMYLCASSLALVAGELFFGEGSRLTVL.

This clone was counted at least ten times. The chain employs TRBV18 and TRBJ2-3, with TRBD2 identical over 9 bases. Trimming at V came to 1 base and at J to 0 bases, leaving 8 bases not matched to a gene. The V gene's germline CDR1 is KGHSH and CDR2 LQKENI. The CDR3 is 18 residues long. CDR3 loop: CASSPRSSGITSTDTQYF. The CDR3 bases are TGTGCCAGCTCACCACGTTCTAGCGGGATTACTAGCACAGATACGCAGTATTTT.

This clone has a handful of counts. Here the CDR3 DNA reads TGCGCCAGCAAACCACTAGCGGGAGGTTCGGATACGCAGTATTTT. Translated, it gives CASKPLAGGSDTQYF. The rearrangement joins TRBV5-1 to TRBJ2-3, with 12 bases aligning to TRBD2. The V gene end was trimmed by 6 bases and the J gene end by 6 bases; junction bases not matched to a gene: 8. Germline CDR1 is SGHRS and CDR2 is YFSETQ. This CDR3 comprises 15 residues.

This rearrangement joins TRBV9 to TRBJ1-1; perhaps TRBD1 as D (5 bases). V gave up 2 bases and J gave up 2 bases, with 13 bases separating them. Germline values: CDR1 SGDLS, CDR2 YYNGEE. This CDR3 is 15 amino acids long. CDR3 DNA sequence: TGTGCCAGCAGCGTTTCTCCCGGGGGAAACACTGAAGCTTTCTTT. This translates into CASSVSPGGNTEAFF.

This clone showed up just a few times. The chain combines TRBV4-1 with TRBJ2-7; 12 nucleotides agree with TRBD2. There are 15 residues in the CDR3. V lost 4 bases and J lost 3; bases outside the gene matches: 4. From germline, CDR1 is MGHRA and CDR2 YSYEKL. CDR3 in amino acids: CASSPGLAGIYEQYF. CDR3 nucleotides: TGCGCCAGCAGCCCGGGACTAGCGGGCATCTACGAGCAGTACTTC.

The V and J genes are TRBV5-4 and TRBJ2-2; 7 bases agree with TRBD1. The CDR3 runs 16 residues. The germline V gene encodes CDR1 SGHNT and CDR2 YYREEE (reference sequence). J gave up 5 bases and V 2 bases, and 9 bases lay outside the gene matches. CDR3 sequence: CASSLGQGDLTGELFF. Written as DNA, the CDR3 is TGTGCCAGCAGCTTAGGCCAGGGGGACCTAACCGGGGAGCTGTTTTTT.

This clone was counted a few times. This chain links TRBV28 with TRBJ2-1; D is unclear. V lost 2 bases, J lost 12 bases, and 8 bases lay in between. There are 11 residues in the CDR3. Germline CDR1 and CDR2: MDHEN and SYDVKM. DNA of the CDR3: TGTGCCAGCAGTTTAAGTGGTGGGCAGTTCTTC. Its protein product is CASSLSGGQFF.

The chain carries TRBV5-1 and TRBJ2-7, with TRBD2 as a possible D gene (6 bases). Germline-derived CDR1 and CDR2 are SGHRS and YFSETQ. V lost 0 bases and J lost 3, with 10 bases in between. The CDR3 covers 14 residues. CDR3 loop: CASSLVTRNYEQYF. The CDR3 DNA reads as TGCGCCAGCAGCTTGGTGACTAGGAACTACGAGCAGTACTTC.

The gene calls are TRBV27 and TRBJ1-1, with D possibly matching TRBD1 (6 bases). V shed 7 bases and J shed 4 bases, with 16 bases lying between them. This CDR3 is built from 14 residues. CDR1 and CDR2 from the germline V gene are MNHEY and SMNVEV (reference sequence). The CDR3 DNA sequence: TGTGCCAGCATCCCTTGGGGGCTTGGCACTGAAGCTTTCTTT. Protein sequence: CASIPWGLGTEAFF.

The sample holds many counts of this clone. The chain is built from TRBV19 and TRBJ2-1; D is perhaps TRBD2 (5 bases). The V end was cut by 4 bases, the J end by 3 bases, with 10 bases between. Germline assignment: CDR1 LNHDA and CDR2 SQIVND (reference sequence). The CDR3 length is 14 residues. The CDR3 DNA is TGTGCCAGTAGTAGTAGCGATATCTACAATGAGCAGTTCTTC. Protein product: CASSSSDIYNEQFF.

CDR3 in DNA: TGCACCAACCCCCTGGCGCAGTATTTT. Amino acid sequence: CTNPLAQYF. The chain links TRBV20-1 to TRBJ2-3; D is unclear. CDR3 size: 9 residues. CDR1 DFQATT and CDR2 SNEGSKA come from the germline V gene (reference sequence).

This chain uses TRBV30 with TRBJ2-3; possible D gene TRBD2, 5 bases. V lost 1 base and J lost 1, with 9 bases in between. The germline V gene encodes CDR1 GTSNPN and CDR2 SVGIG (reference sequence). The CDR3 is 14 residues long. Here the CDR3 reads CAWSGLEGTDTQYF. CDR3 nucleotide sequence: TGTGCCTGGAGTGGACTGGAGGGCACAGATACGCAGTATTTT.

As for this clone: Since a much larger clone is just one base distant, this may be a read error. The chain employs TRBV6-1 and TRBJ2-6, with D uncertain. Looked up from germline, CDR1 is MNHNS and CDR2 is SASEGT. The CDR3 is made up of 13 amino acids. Trimming removed 3 bases at V and 1 base at J, with 1 base between. The CDR3 nucleotides read TGTGCCAGCAGTGAGTCTGGGGCCAACGTCCTGACTTTC. It is translated as CASSESGANVLTF.

V and J are TRBV6-1 and TRBJ2-1, with D possibly being TRBD2 (6 bases). From germline, CDR1 is MNHNS and CDR2 SASEGT. V lost 6 bases to trimming and J lost 5 bases, with 8 bases between them. The CDR3 sequence is 12 residues long. CDR3 loop: CASRASDNEQFF. The CDR3 bases are TGTGCCAGCAGGGCTAGCGACAATGAGCAGTTCTTC.

The chain joins TRBV5-1 to TRBJ2-1; no clear D. The CDR3 has 13 residues. Trimming took 3 bases from V and 5 from J, leaving 9 bases between them. The germline gives CDR1 SGHRS, CDR2 YFSETQ. This CDR3 reads CASSSNYNNEQFF. Here the CDR3 DNA reads TGCGCCAGCAGCTCAAATTATAACAATGAGCAGTTCTTC.

A few counts support this clone. The chain carries TRBV4-3 and TRBJ2-2, with 7 positions matching TRBD1. V shed 4 bases and J 6 bases; nucleotides not matched to a gene: 2. The CDR3 length is 13 residues. Germline CDR1 reads LGHNA; CDR2 reads YSLEER. CDR3 residues: CASSRQGAGELFF. The CDR3 DNA reads TGCGCCAGCAGCCGGCAGGGGGCCGGGGAGCTGTTTTTT.

This clone was seen only a few times. This rearrangement joins TRBV7-2 to TRBJ2-5; no clear D. The germline V gene encodes CDR1 SGHTA and CDR2 FQGNSA. Trimming shortened V by 0 bases and J by 4 bases, and 6 bases separated the two germline ends. The CDR3 covers 13 residues. The DNA of the CDR3 is TGTGCCAGCAGCTTAGCGCGTGGAGAGACCCAGTACTTC. Protein sequence: CASSLARGETQYF.

For the CDR3, the DNA is TGCAGCGTTGCAACAGGGGGCTCCTACGAGCAGTACTTC. Its translation: CSVATGGSYEQYF. J is TRBJ2-7 and V is TRBV29-1; 8 bases are a match to TRBD1. With V trimmed by 4 bases and J by 0 bases, 2 bases remained unmatched. The CDR3 length is 13 residues. CDR1 and CDR2 from the germline V gene are SQVTM and ANQGSEA.

Only a few counts were recorded for this clone. The chain links TRBV5-1 to TRBJ2-7, with 10 bases lining up with TRBD1. V shed 4 bases and J 5 bases; nucleotides not matched to a gene: 6. The length of the CDR3 is 14 residues. CDR1 is SGHRS and CDR2 is YFSETQ in the germline V gene. The CDR3 DNA reads TGCGCCAGCAGCAAGGACAGGGGGTCGAACGAGCAGTACTTC. Translated, it gives CASSKDRGSNEQYF. Using reference TRBV5-1 and TRBJ2-7 for the parts outside the CDR3, the full variable domain is KAGVTQTPRYLIKTRGQQVTLSCSPISGHRSVSWYQQTPGQGLQFLFEYFSETQRNKGNFPGRFSGRQFSNSRSEMNVSTLELGDSALYLCASSKDRGSNEQYFGPGTRLTVT.

The chain joins TRBV29-1 to TRBJ2-4; TRBD2 is a possible D gene (7 bases). The V end lost 1 base, the J end lost 11 bases, and 12 bases lay between the germline ends. The CDR3 runs 12 residues. Germline CDR1 reads SQVTM; CDR2 reads ANQGSEA. The CDR3 spells CSVEGEGGVQYF. CDR3 sequence (DNA): TGCAGCGTTGAAGGGGAGGGGGGAGTTCAGTACTTC.